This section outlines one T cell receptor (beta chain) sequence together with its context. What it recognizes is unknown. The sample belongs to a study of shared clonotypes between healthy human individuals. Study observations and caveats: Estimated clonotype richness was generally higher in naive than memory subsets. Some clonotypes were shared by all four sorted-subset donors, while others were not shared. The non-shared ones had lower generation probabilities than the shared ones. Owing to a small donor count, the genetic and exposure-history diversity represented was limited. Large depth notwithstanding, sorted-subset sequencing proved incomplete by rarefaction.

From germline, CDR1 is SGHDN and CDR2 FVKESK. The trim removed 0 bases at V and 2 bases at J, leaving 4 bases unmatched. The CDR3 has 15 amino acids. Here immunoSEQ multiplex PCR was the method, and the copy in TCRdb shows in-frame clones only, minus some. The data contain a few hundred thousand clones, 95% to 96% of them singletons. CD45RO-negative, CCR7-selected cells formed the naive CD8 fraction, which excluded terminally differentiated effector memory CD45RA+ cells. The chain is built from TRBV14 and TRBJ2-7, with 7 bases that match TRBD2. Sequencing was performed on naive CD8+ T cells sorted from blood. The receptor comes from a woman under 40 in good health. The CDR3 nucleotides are TGTGCCAGCAGCCAAGACCAGCGGGACCCCTACGAGCAGTACTTC. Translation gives CASSQDQRDPYEQYF.